The clone carrying this T cell receptor (beta chain) was detected a few times. In germline, CDR1 is MNHEY, CDR2 SMNVEV (reference sequence). This CDR3 has 16 amino acids. V dropped 5 bases and J dropped 5; count of bases not matched to a gene: 8. Clones were read by immunoSEQ multiplex PCR, and TCRdb kept only the in-frame ones, dropping some. The data contain 83,000 or so clones, roughly 94% of them singletons. This sample is part of a study of T cell changes during pregnancy in multiple sclerosis. The rearrangement joins TRBV27 to TRBJ2-1; 11 bases align to TRBD1. The sequencing used peripheral blood, collected after pregnancy. The origin of this receptor is a female donor in good health, enrolled as a control in a pregnancy study. CDR3 coding DNA: TGTGCCAGCAGTACCGAGGGACAGGGGGGGGACAATGAGCAGTTCTTC. Amino acid sequence: CASSTEGQGGDNEQFF.